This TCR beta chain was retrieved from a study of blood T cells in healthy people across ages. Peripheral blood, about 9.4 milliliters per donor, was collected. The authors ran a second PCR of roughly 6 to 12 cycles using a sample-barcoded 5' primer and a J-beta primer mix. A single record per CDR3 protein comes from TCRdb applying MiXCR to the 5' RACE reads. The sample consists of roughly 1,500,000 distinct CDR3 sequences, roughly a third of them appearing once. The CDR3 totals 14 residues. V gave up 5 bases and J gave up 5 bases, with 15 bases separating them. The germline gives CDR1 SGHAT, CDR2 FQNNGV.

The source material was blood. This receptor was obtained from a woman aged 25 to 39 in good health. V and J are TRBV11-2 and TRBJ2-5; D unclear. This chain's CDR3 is CASSLRWGGETQYF. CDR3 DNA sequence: TGTGCCAGCAGCCTTAGATGGGGTGGGGAGACCCAGTACTTC. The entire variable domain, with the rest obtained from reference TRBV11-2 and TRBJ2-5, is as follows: EAGVAQSPRYKIIEKRQSVAFWCNPISGHATLYWYQQILGQGPKLLIQFQNNGVVDDSQLPKDRFSAERLKGVDSTLKIQPAKLEDSAVYLCASSLRWGGETQYFGPGTRLLVL.